What follows are 24 T cell receptor beta chains derived from one specimen sequenced in a study of shared clonotypes between healthy human individuals. Data came from immunoSEQ multiplex PCR; TCRdb stores just in-frame clones and leaves some out. The profile shows around 1.9 million clones, 93% of them singletons. Naive CD8 populations comprised CD45RO-negative cells positively selected for CCR7, excluding terminally differentiated effector memory CD45RA+ cells. Sequencing input: naive CD8+ T cells from PBMCs. All receptors derive from a man in his late teens or twenties in good health. Some clones in this sample may be carry-over from other donors' samples.

The genes are TRBV6-1 and TRBJ2-7; possible D gene TRBD1, 6 bases. V dropped 6 bases and J dropped 9 bases, with 12 bases sitting between them. In germline, CDR1 is MNHNS, CDR2 SASEGT. This CDR3 is built from 11 residues. CDR3 nucleotide sequence: TGTGCCAGCAGAACAGGGCCCGCGCAGTACTTC. The encoded protein is CASRTGPAQYF.

The chain is built from TRBV27 and TRBJ1-1; D unresolved. V shed 1 base and J shed 1 base, with 13 bases lying between them. The V gene's germline CDR1 is MNHEY and CDR2 SMNVEV (reference sequence). The length of the CDR3 is 16 residues. In nucleotides, the CDR3 is TGTGCCAGCAGTTTATGGTCCGCAGGCGCGAACACTGAAGCTTTCTTT. Its translation is CASSLWSAGANTEAFF.

The chain couples TRBV18 to TRBJ2-1; tentative D call: TRBD2 (6 bases). Per germline, CDR1 KGHSH and CDR2 LQKENI. V lost 6 bases, J lost 8 bases, and 26 bases lay in between. The CDR3 loop spans 17 amino acids. The CDR3 reads CASSHNGGVVRGYEQFF. The DNA of the CDR3 is TGTGCCAGCTCGCACAATGGCGGGGTGGTAAGAGGCTATGAGCAGTTCTTC. Supplemented by reference TRBV18 and TRBJ2-1, the full variable domain reads NAGVMQNPRHLVRRRGQEARLRCSPMKGHSHVYWYRQLPEEGLKFMVYLQKENIIDESGMPKERFSAEFPKEGPSILRIQQVVRGDSAAYFCASSHNGGVVRGYEQFFGPGTRLTVL.

The genes are TRBV7-2 and TRBJ1-2; unclear D gene. This CDR3 has 16 amino acids. Germline assignment: CDR1 SGHTA and CDR2 FQGNSA. V was trimmed by 1 base and J by 7 bases, leaving 19 bases between them. The CDR3 loop is CASSLDWVGGFGGYTF. The CDR3 coding sequence is TGTGCCAGCAGCTTAGATTGGGTGGGTGGTTTCGGTGGCTACACCTTC.

CDR3 DNA sequence: TGTGCCAGCAGCTTAGGGGCGGTGCCCGGGGAGCTGTTTTTT. Its protein is CASSLGAVPGELFF. The rearrangement links TRBV11-2 to TRBJ2-2; D is unclear. This CDR3 has 14 residues. From germline, CDR1 is SGHAT and CDR2 FQNNGV. Trimming cost V 1 base and J 6 bases, with 9 bases left between them.

V is TRBV19 and J is TRBJ2-1; tentatively, D is TRBD2 (7 bases). The CDR3 contains 15 residues. Trimming pared 5 bases from V and 0 bases from J, leaving 11 bases between. Germline lookup yields CDR1 LNHDA and CDR2 SQIVND (reference sequence). CDR3 in DNA: TGTGCCAGTAGTCAGGGGACTACCTCCTACAATGAGCAGTTCTTC. Translated, it gives CASSQGTTSYNEQFF.

The chain carries TRBV28 and TRBJ2-1; tentatively, D is TRBD2 (6 bases). V was trimmed by 6 bases and J by 5 bases, leaving 17 bases between them. The CDR3 contains 15 residues. Looked up from germline, CDR1 is MDHEN and CDR2 is SYDVKM. CDR3 nucleotide sequence: TGTGCCAGCAGCCTAGTCATTTGGGGGGACAATGAGCAGTTCTTC. It is translated as CASSLVIWGDNEQFF.

The V call is TRBV7-6, the J call TRBJ2-7; TRBD2 agrees at 8 bases. The CDR3 runs 16 residues. Per the germline V gene, CDR1 is SGHVS and CDR2 is FNYEAQ. Germline trimming cut 5 bases from V and 6 bases from J; bases unmatched to any gene: 15. The CDR3 loop reads CASSQAGGPVPLEQYF. The CDR3 DNA follows: TGTGCCAGCAGCCAGGCGGGGGGACCCGTCCCGCTCGAGCAGTACTTC.

This clone was detected a few times. In nucleotides, the CDR3 is TGTGCCAGCAGTACTACAAATGAGCAGTTCTTC. Encoded protein: CASSTTNEQFF. This sequence joins TRBV7-9 and TRBJ2-1; no reliable D call. Germline V lookup: CDR1 SEHNR, CDR2 FQNEAQ (reference sequence). This CDR3 region has 11 residues. V lost 6 bases, J lost 7 bases, and 7 bases lay in between.

This clone was picked up one time. The chain uses TRBV7-9 and TRBJ2-7; D is perhaps TRBD2 (6 bases). The germline V gene has CDR1 SEHNR and CDR2 FQNEAQ (reference sequence). V was trimmed by 4 bases and J by 3 bases, leaving 13 bases between them. The CDR3 has 14 residues. The CDR3 coding sequence is TGTGCCAGCAGCTCGGGACTCGCGATCTACGAGCAGTACTTC. Protein sequence: CASSSGLAIYEQYF.

This rearrangement joins TRBV5-8 to TRBJ1-1; perhaps TRBD1 as D (5 bases). Between the trimmed V and J ends, which lost 0 bases and 0 bases, there was a span of 9 bases. The CDR3 length is 15 residues. CDR1 and CDR2 (germline): SGHTS, YDEGEE. CDR3 sequence: CASSLDDRMNTEAFF. CDR3 sequence (DNA): TGTGCCAGCAGCTTGGACGACAGAATGAACACTGAAGCTTTCTTT.

The chain carries TRBV6-5 and TRBJ1-1; D is uncertain. The CDR3 loop spans 14 amino acids. Deletions cut 7 bases from V and 5 bases from J, with 17 bases between. Looked up from germline, CDR1 is MNHEY and CDR2 is SVGAGI. In DNA form, the CDR3 reads TGTGCCAGCATCAAGGATGCAAGAAGGACTGAAGCTTTCTTT. Translating it yields CASIKDARRTEAFF.

The V and J genes are TRBV2 and TRBJ1-5; D call uncertain. The CDR3 runs to 11 residues. The germline V gene has CDR1 SNHLY and CDR2 FYNNEI. The V end lost 6 bases, the J end lost 5 bases, and 5 bases lay between the germline ends. For the CDR3, the DNA is TGTGCCAGCAGGGATGATCAGCCCCAGCATTTT. This sequence encodes CASRDDQPQHF.

The chain employs TRBV25-1 and TRBJ2-1; 7 bases line up with TRBD2. CDR1 is MGHDK, CDR2 SYGVNS, per germline. This CDR3 has 13 residues. The J segment lost 3 bases and the V segment lost 5 bases, leaving 1 base of the junction unmatched. CDR3 coding DNA: TGTGCCAGCAGTAGCGGGATCTACAATGAGCAGTTCTTC. Protein sequence: CASSSGIYNEQFF.

The V gene is TRBV7-9, the J gene TRBJ2-5, with D perhaps being TRBD1 or TRBD2 (5 bases each). This CDR3 has 16 residues. Trimming stripped 5 bases from V and 5 bases from J, with 21 bases between. Germline V gene lookup returns CDR1 SEHNR and CDR2 FQNEAQ (reference sequence). The CDR3 is CASSLDRGRVRETQYF. The CDR3 DNA follows: TGTGCCAGCAGCCTCGACCGGGGACGGGTTCGGGAGACCCAGTACTTC.

The CDR3 DNA sequence: TGTGCCAGCAGTTTATCGGCAGGGGCAATTCAGCCCCAGCATTTT. Its translation is CASSLSAGAIQPQHF. The chain recombines TRBV27 with TRBJ1-5, with a weak D call TRBD1 (6 bases). Trimming took 0 bases from V and 6 from J, leaving 12 bases between them. CDR3 length: 15 residues. Germline V gene lookup returns CDR1 MNHEY and CDR2 SMNVEV (reference sequence).

V is TRBV28 and J is TRBJ2-3; 7 bases agree with TRBD2. Germline loops: CDR1 MDHEN, CDR2 SYDVKM. J was trimmed by 3 bases and V by 10 bases; bases with no gene match: 7. The CDR3 has 13 amino acids. This chain's CDR3 is CATNGLVTDTQYF. In DNA form, the CDR3 reads TGTGCCACAAACGGACTAGTTACAGATACGCAGTATTTT.

The chain links TRBV2 to TRBJ1-2; 10 bases line up with TRBD1. The CDR3 consists of 12 residues. From germline, CDR1 is SNHLY and CDR2 FYNNEI. The trim removed 10 bases at V and 4 bases at J, leaving 3 bases unmatched. The CDR3 sequence is CAKDRGAYGYTF. The DNA of the CDR3 is TGTGCCAAGGACAGGGGGGCCTATGGCTACACCTTC.

The genes are TRBV23-1 and TRBJ1-5, with TRBD1 matching over 7 bases. TRBV23-1 is placed among ORFs of uncertain function. The CDR3 is 17 residues long. V shed 3 bases and J 2 bases; nucleotides not matched to a gene: 10. The CDR3 DNA is TGCGCCAGCAGTCAGAACAAACAGGGGAACGGCAATCAGCCCCAGCATTTT. It yields the protein CASSQNKQGNGNQPQHF.

The chain links TRBV11-3 to TRBJ2-3, with 8 positions matching TRBD1. This CDR3 region has 15 residues. Germline-derived CDR1 and CDR2 are SGHNT and YENEEA. V dropped 5 bases and J dropped 3; count of bases not matched to a gene: 7. The CDR3 loop reads CASSDRQGMTDTQYF. CDR3 DNA: TGTGCCAGCAGCGACAGACAGGGGATGACAGATACGCAGTATTTT.

The chain couples TRBV7-8 to TRBJ1-2; D is ambiguous. The CDR3 has 16 residues. V lost 5 bases, J lost 2 bases, and 18 bases lay in between. Germline V gene data show CDR1 as SGHVS and CDR2 as FQNEAQ. CDR3 nucleotides: TGTGCCAGCAGCCCGCCCCGGGTCAGCACAAACTATGGCTACACCTTC. It specifies CASSPPRVSTNYGYTF.

A single count supports this clone. The rearrangement joins TRBV7-9 to TRBJ2-1; tentative D call: TRBD2 (5 bases). The germline V and J ends were trimmed by 0 bases and 6 bases, with 9 bases remaining between them. Germline V gene data show CDR1 as SEHNR and CDR2 as FQNEAQ (reference sequence). This CDR3 contains 14 residues. The CDR3 spells CASSLALAGNEQFF. As DNA, the CDR3 is TGTGCCAGCAGCTTAGCCCTCGCGGGCAATGAGCAGTTCTTC.

The V gene is TRBV27, the J gene TRBJ1-5; D might be TRBD1 (6 bases). Per the germline V gene, CDR1 is MNHEY and CDR2 is SMNVEV (reference sequence). The CDR3 totals 15 residues. Trimming shortened V by 3 bases and J by 6 bases, and 15 bases separated the two germline ends. The CDR3 protein is CASSLTGGVIQPQHF. Written as DNA, the CDR3 is TGTGCCAGCAGTTTGACGGGGGGCGTGATTCAGCCCCAGCATTTT.

This chain links TRBV11-2 with TRBJ1-2; no definite D call. Trimming removed 5 bases from V and 4 bases from J, with 17 bases in between. CDR1 is SGHAT, CDR2 FQNNGV, per germline. The CDR3 loop spans 15 amino acids. CDR3 loop: CASSGRTGNFYGYTF. CDR3 coding DNA: TGTGCCAGCAGCGGAAGGACCGGCAATTTCTATGGCTACACCTTC.